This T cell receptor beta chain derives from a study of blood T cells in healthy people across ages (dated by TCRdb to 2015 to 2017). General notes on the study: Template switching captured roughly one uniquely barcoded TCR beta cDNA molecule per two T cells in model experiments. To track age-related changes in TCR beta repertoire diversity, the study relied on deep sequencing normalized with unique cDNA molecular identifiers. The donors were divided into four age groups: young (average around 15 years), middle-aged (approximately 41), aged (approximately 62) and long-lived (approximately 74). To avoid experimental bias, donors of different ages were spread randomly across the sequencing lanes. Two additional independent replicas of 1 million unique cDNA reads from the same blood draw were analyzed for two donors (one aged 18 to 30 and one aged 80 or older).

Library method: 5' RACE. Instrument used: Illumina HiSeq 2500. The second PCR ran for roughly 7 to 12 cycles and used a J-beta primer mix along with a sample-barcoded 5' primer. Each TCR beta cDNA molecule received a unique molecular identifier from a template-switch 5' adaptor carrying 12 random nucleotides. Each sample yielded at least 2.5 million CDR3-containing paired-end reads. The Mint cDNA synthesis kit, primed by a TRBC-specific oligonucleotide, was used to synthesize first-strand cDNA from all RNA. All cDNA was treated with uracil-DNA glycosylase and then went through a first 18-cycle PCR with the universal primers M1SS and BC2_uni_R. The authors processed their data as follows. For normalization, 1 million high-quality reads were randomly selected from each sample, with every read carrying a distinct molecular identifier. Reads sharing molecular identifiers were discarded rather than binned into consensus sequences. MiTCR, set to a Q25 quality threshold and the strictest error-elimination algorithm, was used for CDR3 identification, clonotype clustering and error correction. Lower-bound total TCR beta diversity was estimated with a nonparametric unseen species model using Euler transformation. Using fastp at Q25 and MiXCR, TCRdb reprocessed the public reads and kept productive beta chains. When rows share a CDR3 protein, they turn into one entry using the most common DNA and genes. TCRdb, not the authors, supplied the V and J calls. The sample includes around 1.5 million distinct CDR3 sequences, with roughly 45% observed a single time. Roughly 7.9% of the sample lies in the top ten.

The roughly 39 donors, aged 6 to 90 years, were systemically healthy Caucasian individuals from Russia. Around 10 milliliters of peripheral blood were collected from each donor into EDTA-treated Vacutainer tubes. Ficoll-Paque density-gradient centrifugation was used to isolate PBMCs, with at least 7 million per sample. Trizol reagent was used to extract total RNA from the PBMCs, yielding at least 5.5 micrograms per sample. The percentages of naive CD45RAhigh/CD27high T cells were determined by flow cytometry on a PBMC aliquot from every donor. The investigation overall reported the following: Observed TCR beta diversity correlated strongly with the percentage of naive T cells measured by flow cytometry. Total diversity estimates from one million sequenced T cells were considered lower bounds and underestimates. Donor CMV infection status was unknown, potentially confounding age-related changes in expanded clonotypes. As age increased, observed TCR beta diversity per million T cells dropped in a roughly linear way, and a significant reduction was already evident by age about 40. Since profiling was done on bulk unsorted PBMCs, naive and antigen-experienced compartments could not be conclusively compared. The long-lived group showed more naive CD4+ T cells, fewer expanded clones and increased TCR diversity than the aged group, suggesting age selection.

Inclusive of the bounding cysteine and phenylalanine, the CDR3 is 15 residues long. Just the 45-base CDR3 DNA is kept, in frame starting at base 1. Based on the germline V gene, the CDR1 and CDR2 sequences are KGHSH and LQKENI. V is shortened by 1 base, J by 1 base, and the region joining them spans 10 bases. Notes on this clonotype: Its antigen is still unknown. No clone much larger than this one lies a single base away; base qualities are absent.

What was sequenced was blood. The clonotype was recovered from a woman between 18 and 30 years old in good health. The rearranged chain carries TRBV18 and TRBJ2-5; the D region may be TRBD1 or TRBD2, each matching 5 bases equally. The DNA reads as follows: TGTGCCAGCTCACCACGGGGGTCACCCCAAGAGACCCAGTACTTC. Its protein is CASSPRGSPQETQYF. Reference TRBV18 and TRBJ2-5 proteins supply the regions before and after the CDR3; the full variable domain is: NAGVMQNPRHLVRRRGQEARLRCSPMKGHSHVYWYRQLPEEGLKFMVYLQKENIIDESGMPKERFSAEFPKEGPSILRIQQVVRGDSAAYFCASSPRGSPQETQYFGPGTRLLVL.